These T cell receptor beta chains were read from a single sample in a study of blood T cell repertoires in COVID-19. Sequenced by immunoSEQ multiplex PCR; TCRdb stores in-frame clones only, minus some. The data show about 310,000 clones, with around 85% seen just once and about 1.9% held by the top ten. Source material: PBMCs or T cells enriched from blood (not recorded which). The source of these receptors is a woman younger than 45 who had been exposed to COVID-19. Both conserved end residues are part of each CDR3. The D gene is left open where the match is weak. Size values are once, few and many counts, or a class for expanded clones, and some rows have none.

V gene: TRBV28
J gene: TRBJ1-2
D gene: .
clone size: once
CDR3 DNA: TGTGCCAGCAGCCAAGCGGGGCAGGTCTATGGCTACACCTTC
CDR3 protein: CASSQAGQVYGYTF

V gene: TRBV2
J gene: TRBJ1-1
D gene: .
clone size: once
CDR3 DNA: TGTGCCAGCAGTGAAGCGGGTGGGGGGTTCACTGAAGCTTTCTTT
CDR3 protein: CASSEAGGGFTEAFF

V gene: TRBV6-4
J gene: TRBJ2-1
D gene: TRBD2
clone size: .
CDR3 DNA: TGTGCCAGCAGTGAAGGCGGGAGGACTGAGCAGTTCTTC
CDR3 protein: CASSEGGRTEQFF

V gene: TRBV12-5
J gene: TRBJ2-7
D gene: TRBD2
clone size: .
CDR3 DNA: TGTGCTAGTGGCGAAAGTAGCGGGGTCTTCGGCGAGCAGTACTTC
CDR3 protein: CASGESSGVFGEQYF

V gene: TRBV11-2
J gene: TRBJ2-3
D gene: TRBD2
clone size: .
CDR3 DNA: TGTGCCAGCAGCTTAGCTGGGGGGGGCACAGATACGCAGTATTTT
CDR3 protein: CASSLAGGGTDTQYF

V gene: TRBV7-9
J gene: TRBJ2-5
D gene: .
clone size: .
CDR3 DNA: TGTGCCAGCAGCTTAGGTCTTCTTAGCGGCCAAGAGACCCAGTACTTC
CDR3 protein: CASSLGLLSGQETQYF

V gene: TRBV30
J gene: TRBJ2-1
D gene: TRBD2
clone size: .
CDR3 DNA: TGTGCCTGGAATGGTCTAGCGGGAGCCTACAATGAGCAGTTCTTC
CDR3 protein: CAWNGLAGAYNEQFF

V gene: TRBV14
J gene: TRBJ2-1
D gene: TRBD1
clone size: .
CDR3 DNA: TGTGCCAGCAGCCAACTGGGGGACAGGGGGCGTCATGAGCAGTTCTTC
CDR3 protein: CASSQLGDRGRHEQFF

V gene: TRBV2
J gene: TRBJ2-3
D gene: TRBD1
clone size: .
CDR3 DNA: TGTGCCAGCGGTCGGACAGGGGGGTCCACAGATACGCAGTATTTT
CDR3 protein: CASGRTGGSTDTQYF

V gene: TRBV28
J gene: TRBJ1-5
D gene: TRBD1
clone size: .
CDR3 DNA: TGTGCCAGCAGCCACAGGGGTTCCAATCAGCCCCAGCATTTT
CDR3 protein: CASSHRGSNQPQHF

V gene: TRBV28
J gene: TRBJ1-2
D gene: .
clone size: .
CDR3 DNA: TGTGCCAGCAGTTTAGTCTCAGATAACTATGGCTACACCTTC
CDR3 protein: CASSLVSDNYGYTF

V gene: TRBV12-5
J gene: TRBJ2-7
D gene: .
clone size: .
CDR3 DNA: TGTGCTAGTGGTTTGGACGCGTACGAGCAGTACTTC
CDR3 protein: CASGLDAYEQYF

V gene: TRBV6-5
J gene: TRBJ1-5
D gene: .
clone size: .
CDR3 DNA: TGTGCCAGCAGTTACTCCCCTTATAGCAATCAGCCCCAGCATTTT
CDR3 protein: CASSYSPYSNQPQHF

V gene: TRBV4-1
J gene: TRBJ2-7
D gene: TRBD2
clone size: few
CDR3 DNA: TGCGCCAGCAGCCAAGGGGGGGGTTCCTACGAGCAGTACTTC
CDR3 protein: CASSQGGGSYEQYF

V gene: TRBV7-2
J gene: TRBJ2-1
D gene: TRBD2
clone size: .
CDR3 DNA: TGTGCCAGCAGCCCGTGGACTAGCGGGGGAGTAAATGAGCAGTTCTTC
CDR3 protein: CASSPWTSGGVNEQFF

V gene: TRBV5-1
J gene: TRBJ2-1
D gene: TRBD1
clone size: .
CDR3 DNA: TGCGCCAGCAGCTCCGACAGGGGGGGCTCCTACAATGAGCAGTTCTTC
CDR3 protein: CASSSDRGGSYNEQFF

V gene: TRBV28
J gene: TRBJ2-7
D gene: TRBD1
clone size: .
CDR3 DNA: TGTGCCAGCAGTTGGGGACAGATTCCCTACGAGCAGTACTTC
CDR3 protein: CASSWGQIPYEQYF

V gene: TRBV6-2/TRBV6-3
J gene: TRBJ2-5
D gene: .
clone size: .
CDR3 DNA: TGTGCCAGCAGTTATCCAGGGGTGGAGACCCAGTACTTC
CDR3 protein: CASSYPGVETQYF

V gene: TRBV28
J gene: TRBJ2-7
D gene: TRBD2
clone size: .
CDR3 DNA: TGTGCCAGCAGCTCTATCCCCCACGGGACTAGCGGAGCGCAGTACTTC
CDR3 protein: CASSSIPHGTSGAQYF

V gene: TRBV7-9
J gene: TRBJ1-3
D gene: .
clone size: .
CDR3 DNA: TGTGCCAGCAGCTTACAGGGAAACACCATATATTTT
CDR3 protein: CASSLQGNTIYF

V gene: TRBV25-1
J gene: TRBJ1-2
D gene: TRBD1
clone size: few
CDR3 DNA: TGTGCCAGCGCCTCCCCCTACAGGGGCTGGTATGGCTACACCTTC
CDR3 protein: CASASPYRGWYGYTF

V gene: TRBV30
J gene: TRBJ1-2
D gene: .
clone size: .
CDR3 DNA: TGTGCCTGGAGAGGAGACGCGCCATTAGCTAACTATGGCTACACCTTC
CDR3 protein: CAWRGDAPLANYGYTF

V gene: TRBV7-9
J gene: TRBJ1-4
D gene: TRBD1
clone size: few
CDR3 DNA: TGTGCCAGCAGCAGACAGGGGGCAACTAATGAAAAACTGTTTTTT
CDR3 protein: CASSRQGATNEKLFF

V gene: TRBV9
J gene: TRBJ1-2
D gene: .
clone size: .
CDR3 DNA: TGTGCCAGCAGCGTAGCCATGGGACACACTAACTATGGCTACACCTTC
CDR3 protein: CASSVAMGHTNYGYTF

V gene: TRBV10-3
J gene: TRBJ1-1
D gene: .
clone size: .
CDR3 DNA: TGTGCCATCATGGGGGCGGGCAAAGACTACCCGAGGACTGAAGCTTTCTTT
CDR3 protein: CAIMGAGKDYPRTEAFF

V gene: TRBV6-1
J gene: TRBJ2-7
D gene: .
clone size: .
CDR3 DNA: TGTGCCAGCAGTGAATCAGGGGCTCAGGTCGAGCAGTACTTC
CDR3 protein: CASSESGAQVEQYF

V gene: TRBV27
J gene: TRBJ2-5
D gene: TRBD2
clone size: .
CDR3 DNA: TGTGCCAGCAGTCCTAAGGACCTCCTTGGTAGCGGGAAAGAGACCCAGTACTTC
CDR3 protein: CASSPKDLLGSGKETQYF

V gene: TRBV7-9
J gene: TRBJ2-1
D gene: TRBD2
clone size: .
CDR3 DNA: TGTGCCAGCAGCTTACCCCCCGGGGGGGCCAATGAGCAGTTCTTC
CDR3 protein: CASSLPPGGANEQFF

V gene: TRBV30
J gene: TRBJ1-1
D gene: .
clone size: .
CDR3 DNA: TGTGCCTGGGACAGACTGAACACTGAAGCTTTCTTT
CDR3 protein: CAWDRLNTEAFF

V gene: TRBV30
J gene: TRBJ2-1
D gene: TRBD1
clone size: few
CDR3 DNA: TGTGCCAGCGACCACAGGGGGCAAAGCAATGAGCAGTTCTTC
CDR3 protein: CASDHRGQSNEQFF

V gene: TRBV6-2/TRBV6-3
J gene: TRBJ1-6
D gene: .
clone size: .
CDR3 DNA: TGTGCCAGCAGTCTAGCGAGCTCCTATAATTCACCCCTCCACTTT
CDR3 protein: CASSLASSYNSPLHF

V gene: TRBV5-8
J gene: TRBJ2-5
D gene: TRBD2
clone size: .
CDR3 DNA: TGTGCCAGCAGCTTGGGACGACTAGCGGGAGGGAGAGAGACCCAGTACTTC
CDR3 protein: CASSLGRLAGGRETQYF

V gene: TRBV6-5
J gene: TRBJ2-1
D gene: .
clone size: .
CDR3 DNA: TGTGCCAGCAGTTCGGGGCGGGACTCCTACAATGAGCAGTTCTTC
CDR3 protein: CASSSGRDSYNEQFF

V gene: TRBV2
J gene: TRBJ1-3
D gene: .
clone size: few
CDR3 DNA: TGTGCCAGCAGTGAGTCGGGTTTTGGAAACACCATATATTTT
CDR3 protein: CASSESGFGNTIYF

V gene: TRBV6-2/TRBV6-3
J gene: TRBJ1-2
D gene: .
clone size: .
CDR3 DNA: TGTGCCAGCAGTCCAATACATATACCTCACGGCTACACCTTC
CDR3 protein: CASSPIHIPHGYTF

V gene: TRBV18
J gene: TRBJ2-7
D gene: .
clone size: few
CDR3 DNA: TGTGCCAGCTCACCACCGACAGGCTACGAGCAGTACTTC
CDR3 protein: CASSPPTGYEQYF

V gene: TRBV28
J gene: TRBJ1-2
D gene: TRBD1
clone size: few
CDR3 DNA: TGTGCCAGCAGTCGTCGGGACAGCTTCTATGGCTACACCTTC
CDR3 protein: CASSRRDSFYGYTF

V gene: TRBV30
J gene: TRBJ2-2
D gene: .
clone size: .
CDR3 DNA: TGTGCCTGGAGATATACCGGGGAGCTGTTTTTT
CDR3 protein: CAWRYTGELFF

V gene: TRBV10-3
J gene: TRBJ1-1
D gene: .
clone size: .
CDR3 DNA: TGTGCCATCGCGGCAGGGAGGACTGAAGCTTTCTTT
CDR3 protein: CAIAAGRTEAFF

V gene: TRBV10-3
J gene: TRBJ1-6
D gene: TRBD1
clone size: few
CDR3 DNA: TGTGCCATCAGGGACAGGGAATCTTCACCCCTCCACTTT
CDR3 protein: CAIRDRESSPLHF

V gene: TRBV6-5
J gene: TRBJ1-5
D gene: TRBD1
clone size: .
CDR3 DNA: TGTGCCAGCACCCAACAGGGGACCAATCAGCCCCAGCATTTT
CDR3 protein: CASTQQGTNQPQHF

V gene: TRBV28
J gene: TRBJ2-3
D gene: .
clone size: once
CDR3 DNA: TGTGCCTCCCAGGGTTACCGCGGAGATACGCAGTATTTT
CDR3 protein: CASQGYRGDTQYF

V gene: TRBV6-1
J gene: TRBJ2-5
D gene: TRBD2
clone size: few
CDR3 DNA: TGTGCCAGCAGTGAATTTCTGGGGGCTAGCGGGGAGCAAGAGACCCAGTACTTC
CDR3 protein: CASSEFLGASGEQETQYF

V gene: TRBV30
J gene: TRBJ1-5
D gene: .
clone size: .
CDR3 DNA: TGTGCCTGGAGTCGAGCAATAAGCAATCAGCCCCAGCATTTT
CDR3 protein: CAWSRAISNQPQHF

V gene: TRBV27
J gene: TRBJ1-5
D gene: TRBD1
clone size: .
CDR3 DNA: TGTGCCAGCAGTTTATATGGACTCGGGACAGGGCTTTTGTATAGCAATCAGCCCCAGCATTTT
CDR3 protein: CASSLYGLGTGLLYSNQPQHF

V gene: TRBV5-1
J gene: TRBJ1-6
D gene: TRBD1
clone size: .
CDR3 DNA: TGCGCCAGCAGCTTGGAAGGGGGCAGTTCACCCCTCCACTTT
CDR3 protein: CASSLEGGSSPLHF